Following are 25 T cell receptor beta chains from one sample sequenced in a study of T cell responses to AZD1222 COVID-19 vaccine (dated by TCRdb to the early 2020s). The sample's time point label is to be understood as: about 28 days (+/-7) after the second vaccine dose. Libraries were constructed by the immunoSEQ multiplex PCR assay. TCRdb re-hosts the immuneACCESS table, in-frame sequences only. Its copies lack some clones; in the studies checked, an unresolved V gene accounts for under half of them, and the cause for the rest is not known. The sample yields about 140,000 clones; about 88% were counted once. Approximately 2.8% of the sample belongs to the ten largest clones. The sequences come from peripheral blood, collected 28 days after the second AZD1222 dose. The receptor source for this set is an adult who received the AZD1222 COVID-19 vaccine.

The CDR3 sequence is CAWNKGLYNSPLHF. The CDR3 DNA reads as TGTGCCTGGAACAAAGGGTTATATAATTCACCCCTCCACTTT. The gene calls are TRBV30 and TRBJ1-6; no definite D call. Germline-derived CDR1 and CDR2 are GTSNPN and SVGIG (reference sequence). Trimming cost V 4 bases and J 4 bases, with 11 bases left between them. CDR3 size: 14 residues.

This chain connects TRBV27 to TRBJ2-3, with D unresolved. The germline V gene has CDR1 MNHEY and CDR2 SMNVEV (reference sequence). This CDR3 contains 16 residues. V was clipped by 5 bases and J by 1 base, with 16 bases between them. CDR3 nucleotide sequence: TGTGCCAGCAGTCCGCTTTGGACCGTGGGCACAGATACGCAGTATTTT. It is translated as CASSPLWTVGTDTQYF.

The J gene is TRBJ2-3, the V gene TRBV6-4, with 9 bases fitting TRBD2. This CDR3 region has 14 residues. Germline CDR1 and CDR2: MRHNA and SNTAGT. J gave up 4 bases and V 5 bases, and 4 bases lay outside the gene matches. The CDR3, as DNA: TGTGCCAGCAGTCTTAGCGGGGGAGCAGATACGCAGTATTTT. Its protein is CASSLSGGADTQYF.

The rearrangement uses TRBV7-2 and TRBJ2-7; D remains unclear. The CDR3 extends over 12 amino acids. The V end lost 3 bases, the J end lost 3 bases, and 6 bases lay between the germline ends. Germline V gene sequence: CDR1 SGHTA, CDR2 FQGNSA. The CDR3 region is CASSLSHYEQYF. The CDR3 DNA is TGTGCCAGCAGCTTGTCCCACTACGAGCAGTACTTC.

This chain joins TRBV2 and TRBJ2-1, with D perhaps TRBD2 (5 bases). The CDR3 consists of 14 residues. Germline V CDR1 and CDR2: SNHLY, FYNNEI. The V and J ends lost 1 base and 9 bases respectively, with 13 bases between them. CDR3 sequence: CASSEELGRGEQFF. DNA of the CDR3: TGTGCCAGCAGTGAAGAACTAGGGCGAGGTGAGCAGTTCTTC.

The V call is TRBV6-2 or TRBV6-3, the J call TRBJ2-7; D gene uncertain. V lost 5 bases and J lost 2, with 7 bases in between. Per the germline V gene, CDR1 is MNHEY and CDR2 is SVGEGT. This CDR3 has 12 amino acids. CDR3 in DNA: TGTGCCAGCAGTGTTATGACCTACGAGCAGTACTTC. This codes for CASSVMTYEQYF.

This CDR3 is CASSEGARRTDTQYF. CDR3 nucleotides: TGTGCCAGCAGTGAAGGTGCCAGACGCACAGATACGCAGTATTTT. J is TRBJ2-3 and V is TRBV25-1; D is unresolved. The V gene's germline CDR1 is MGHDK and CDR2 SYGVNS. The CDR3 contains 15 residues. V was clipped by 2 bases and J by 1 base, with 10 bases between them.

This chain links TRBV30 with TRBJ1-4; a possible D gene is TRBD1 (6 bases). The CDR3 spans 18 residues. In germline, CDR1 is GTSNPN, CDR2 SVGIG (reference sequence). V was shortened by 0 bases and J by 0 bases, with 17 bases between the two germline ends. CDR3 bases: TGTGCCTGGAGTGTTTTTTTAGGACAGCCATCAACTAATGAAAAACTGTTTTTT. It codes for CAWSVFLGQPSTNEKLFF.

V and J are TRBV28 and TRBJ2-7; D not resolved. The V gene's germline CDR1 is MDHEN and CDR2 SYDVKM. The CDR3 has 13 residues. V lost 5 bases, J lost 6 bases, and 14 bases lay in between. The DNA of the CDR3 is TGTGCCAGCAGTCCTGTAGGTGGGTTCGAGCAGTACTTC. This codes for CASSPVGGFEQYF.

The genes are TRBV7-2 and TRBJ1-1, with TRBD1 matching 8 bases. J gave up 1 base and V 0 bases, and 4 bases lay outside the gene matches. Germline CDR1 is SGHTA and CDR2 is FQGNSA. The CDR3 has 16 amino acids. This chain's CDR3 is CASSLAAGTGNTEAFF. In DNA, the CDR3 is TGTGCCAGCAGCTTAGCGGCCGGGACAGGGAACACTGAAGCTTTCTTT. Variable domain in full (rest from reference TRBV7-2 and TRBJ1-1): GAGVSQSPSNKVTEKGKDVELRCDPISGHTALYWYRQSLGQGLEFLIYFQGNSAPDKSGLPSDRFSAERTGGSVSTLTIQRTQQEDSAVYLCASSLAAGTGNTEAFFGQGTRLTVV.

The chain combines TRBV7-3 with TRBJ1-5; 7 nucleotides line up with TRBD1. Germline assignment: CDR1 SGHTA and CDR2 FQGTGA. The CDR3 contains 12 residues. The CDR3 spells CVGDRGNQPQHF. CDR3 nucleotide sequence: TGTGTCGGTGACAGGGGCAATCAGCCCCAGCATTTT.

The chain carries TRBV20-1 and TRBJ2-5; D call uncertain. This CDR3 spans 10 amino acids. Trimming pared 6 bases from V and 6 bases from J, leaving 8 bases between. The germline V gene has CDR1 DFQATT and CDR2 SNEGSKA (reference sequence). The CDR3, as DNA: TGCAGTGCGCGTCGGAAGACCCAGTACTTC. Translated, it gives CSARRKTQYF.

The V and J genes are TRBV28 and TRBJ2-1, with 7 bases matching TRBD1. Per germline, CDR1 MDHEN and CDR2 SYDVKM. The CDR3 sequence is 12 residues long. Trimming cost V 8 bases and J 4 bases; bases outside gene matches: 2. Here the CDR3 DNA reads TGTGCCAGCGGGACAGCTTACAATGAGCAGTTCTTC. It codes for CASGTAYNEQFF.

The chain joins TRBV9 to TRBJ2-1; a possible D gene is TRBD1 (5 bases). Germline V gene data show CDR1 as SGDLS and CDR2 as YYNGEE. The CDR3 has 15 residues. V was clipped by 0 bases and J by 2 bases, with 9 bases between them. The CDR3 loop reads CASSVDWGAYNEQFF. The CDR3, as DNA: TGTGCCAGCAGCGTAGATTGGGGCGCCTACAATGAGCAGTTCTTC. Variable domain in full (rest from reference TRBV9 and TRBJ2-1): DSGVTQTPKHLITATGQRVTLRCSPRSGDLSVYWYQQSLDQGLQFLIQYYNGEERAKGNILERFSAQQFPDLHSELNLSSLELGDSALYFCASSVDWGAYNEQFFGPGTRLTVL.

The rearrangement links TRBV15 to TRBJ2-6, with 8 bases that match TRBD1. CDR1 is LNHNV, CDR2 YYDKDF, per germline (reference sequence). The V and J ends lost 0 bases and 1 base, in that order; junction bases with no gene match: 8. The CDR3 extends over 19 amino acids. The CDR3 sequence: CATSRDIGGQGSGANVLTF. DNA for the CDR3: TGTGCCACCAGCAGAGATATTGGAGGACAGGGTTCTGGGGCCAACGTCCTGACTTTC.

The J gene is TRBJ1-1, the V gene TRBV5-8, with TRBD1 as a possible D gene (6 bases). CDR3 length: 14 amino acids. Germline V gives CDR1 SGHTS, CDR2 YDEGEE. V gave up 2 bases and J gave up 1 base, with 9 bases separating them. Here the CDR3 reads CASSFRDTNTEAFF. As DNA, the CDR3 is TGTGCCAGCAGCTTCCGGGACACGAACACTGAAGCTTTCTTT.

In this sample, this clone turned up once. The chain employs TRBV7-2 and TRBJ1-2; TRBD1 might be the D (6 bases). The CDR3 contains 15 residues. From germline, CDR1 is SGHTA and CDR2 FQGNSA. V was cut by 2 bases and J by 4 bases, with 14 bases left in between. CDR3 amino acids: CASSLWVGGGYGYTF. The CDR3 DNA reads TGTGCCAGCAGCTTATGGGTAGGGGGAGGCTATGGCTACACCTTC.

Comment on this clone: At one of its ends the junction is not consistent with the germline gene, which may arise from a read error. V usage is TRBV5-1 and J usage is TRBJ2-7; D call uncertain. Germline values: CDR1 SGHRS, CDR2 YFSETQ. This CDR3 region has 15 residues. The CDR3 nucleotides are TGCGCCAGCAGCTTGGGGCTCCGGGTTGCGGAACCAGGCCTTTTC. Residues: CASSLGLRVAEPGLF.

The count of this clone is one. The rearrangement joins TRBV7-2 to TRBJ1-5; D is undetermined. The germline CDR1 and CDR2 sequences are SGHTA and FQGNSA. Deletions cut 4 bases from V and 5 bases from J, with 9 bases between. The CDR3 is made up of 13 amino acids. The CDR3 protein is CASSSSLDQPQHF. The CDR3 nucleotides are TGTGCCAGCAGCTCGTCTTTGGATCAGCCCCAGCATTTT.

The chain links TRBV5-1 to TRBJ1-1; D ambiguous. The V gene's germline CDR1 is SGHRS and CDR2 YFSETQ. Trimming took 0 bases from V and 2 from J, leaving 8 bases between them. This CDR3 is built from 14 residues. The CDR3 bases are TGCGCCAGCAGCTTGGGGGCAGTTAACACTGAAGCTTTCTTT. It is translated as CASSLGAVNTEAFF.

This chain links TRBV7-3 with TRBJ2-1; possibly TRBD1 or TRBD2 for D (5 bases each). Germline V lookup: CDR1 SGHTA, CDR2 FQGTGA. CDR3 size: 15 residues. Deletions cut 2 bases from V and 6 bases from J, with 14 bases between. The CDR3 loop reads CASSLEGTRGNEQFF. CDR3 sequence (DNA): TGTGCCAGCAGCTTAGAAGGGACCCGGGGCAATGAGCAGTTCTTC.

This clone was seen more than once but under ten times. The J gene is TRBJ2-2, the V gene TRBV7-2; TRBD2 is a possible D gene (6 bases). The CDR3 runs 15 residues. Deletions cut 5 bases from V and 3 bases from J, with 13 bases between. Germline assignment: CDR1 SGHTA and CDR2 FQGNSA. The CDR3 spells CASSPGGLDTGELFF. The CDR3, as DNA: TGTGCCAGCAGCCCCGGGGGATTGGACACCGGGGAGCTGTTTTTT.

The rearrangement uses TRBV28 and TRBJ2-7; D uncertain. The CDR3 extends over 11 amino acids. V lost 10 bases, J lost 3 bases, and 10 bases lay in between. Looked up from germline, CDR1 is MDHEN and CDR2 is SYDVKM. The CDR3 sequence: CATRWVYEQYF. As DNA, the CDR3 is TGTGCCACCAGGTGGGTCTACGAGCAGTACTTC.

This clone was seen only a few times. This chain joins TRBV28 and TRBJ2-2; D remains ambiguous. The CDR3 has 12 residues. V lost 7 bases and J lost 6, with 9 bases in between. Germline V CDR1 and CDR2: MDHEN, SYDVKM. CDR3 nucleotide sequence: TGTGCCAGCACCACCCTAGCCGGGGAGCTGTTTTTT. Its translation: CASTTLAGELFF.

J is TRBJ1-2 and V is TRBV19; D not certain. Germline V CDR1 and CDR2: LNHDA, SQIVND (reference sequence). The CDR3 loop spans 17 amino acids. V was cut by 0 bases and J by 0 bases, with 14 bases left in between. The CDR3 sequence: CASSIDMAPGANYGYTF. The CDR3 bases are TGTGCCAGTAGTATAGATATGGCCCCCGGTGCTAACTATGGCTACACCTTC.